This TCR beta chain was found in a study of chemoradiotherapy in HPV16-positive cancers. Study-wide context: Candidate HPV-specific clones and shared TCR motifs came from a couple of HPV16-positive patients. Findings and limits, study-wide: Better recurrence-free survival went with HPV-responsive T-cell expansion in HPV16-positive patients. Functional assays defining HPV-specific T cells used only two HPV16-positive patients. Non-HPV-specific T cells did not expand in tumors during treatment, whereas candidate HPV-specific clones and E7-related motifs did.

The repertoire was sequenced with immunoSEQ multiplex PCR; TCRdb's copy has only in-frame clones and lacks some. The profile shows some 9,900 clones, around four fifths of them singletons. This clone showed up just once. Its antigen is not known. This CDR3 contains 10 residues. The V and J ends lost 6 bases and 9 bases respectively, with 11 bases between them. The germline CDR1 and CDR2 sequences are SQVTM and ANQGSEA. This receptor was taken from a human donor with HPV-associated anogenital cancer. The material was tumor tissue, obtained from a patient who underwent chemoradiotherapy. The chain is built from TRBV29-1 and TRBJ2-5, with D possibly TRBD2 on 5 matching bases. The CDR3 bases are TGCAGCGTCCAAACCGGGGCCCAGTACTTC. Translation gives CSVQTGAQYF.